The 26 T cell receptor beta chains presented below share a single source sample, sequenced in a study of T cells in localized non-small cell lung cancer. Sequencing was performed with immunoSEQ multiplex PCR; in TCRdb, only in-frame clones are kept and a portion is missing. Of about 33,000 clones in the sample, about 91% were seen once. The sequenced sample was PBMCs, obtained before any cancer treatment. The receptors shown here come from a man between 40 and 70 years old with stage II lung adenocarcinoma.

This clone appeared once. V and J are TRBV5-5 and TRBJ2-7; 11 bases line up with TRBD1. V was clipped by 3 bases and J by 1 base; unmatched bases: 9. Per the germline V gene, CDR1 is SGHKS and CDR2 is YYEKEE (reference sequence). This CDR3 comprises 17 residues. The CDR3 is CASSSNPGQGASYEQYF. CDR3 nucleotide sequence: TGTGCCAGCAGCTCAAATCCTGGACAGGGGGCATCCTACGAGCAGTACTTC.

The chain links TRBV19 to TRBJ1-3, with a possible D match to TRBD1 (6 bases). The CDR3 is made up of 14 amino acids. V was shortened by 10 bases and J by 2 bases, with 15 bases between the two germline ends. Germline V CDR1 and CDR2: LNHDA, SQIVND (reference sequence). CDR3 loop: CATSGGATGNTIYF. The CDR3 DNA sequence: TGTGCCACCTCGGGGGGGGCAACTGGAAACACCATATATTTT.

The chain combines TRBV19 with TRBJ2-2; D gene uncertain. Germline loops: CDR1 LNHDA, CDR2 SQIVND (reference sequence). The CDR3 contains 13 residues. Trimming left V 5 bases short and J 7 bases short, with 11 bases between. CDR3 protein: CASSQLVDGELFF. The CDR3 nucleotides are TGTGCCAGTAGTCAGCTCGTGGACGGGGAGCTGTTTTTT.

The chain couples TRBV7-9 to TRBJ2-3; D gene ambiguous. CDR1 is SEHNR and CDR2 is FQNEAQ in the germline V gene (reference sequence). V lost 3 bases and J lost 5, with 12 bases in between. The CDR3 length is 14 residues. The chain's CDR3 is CASSFGDPGDTQYF. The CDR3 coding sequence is TGTGCCAGCAGCTTTGGCGATCCAGGAGATACGCAGTATTTT.

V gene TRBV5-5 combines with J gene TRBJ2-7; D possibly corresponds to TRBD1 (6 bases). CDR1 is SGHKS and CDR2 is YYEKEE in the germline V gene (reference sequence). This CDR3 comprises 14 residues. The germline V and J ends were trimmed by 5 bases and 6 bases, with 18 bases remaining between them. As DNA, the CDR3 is TGTGCCAGCAGTCCTTCGGACAGTGCTCGCGAGCAGTACTTC. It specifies CASSPSDSAREQYF.

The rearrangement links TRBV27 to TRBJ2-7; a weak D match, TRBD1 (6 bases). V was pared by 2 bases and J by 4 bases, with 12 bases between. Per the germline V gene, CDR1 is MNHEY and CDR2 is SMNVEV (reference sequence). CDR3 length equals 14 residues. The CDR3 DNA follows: TGTGCCAGCAGTTTACCGGGCAGGGGATACGAGCAGTACTTC. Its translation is CASSLPGRGYEQYF.

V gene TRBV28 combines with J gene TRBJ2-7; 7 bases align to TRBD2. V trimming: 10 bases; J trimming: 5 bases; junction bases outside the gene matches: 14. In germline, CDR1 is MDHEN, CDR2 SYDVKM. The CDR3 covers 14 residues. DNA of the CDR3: TGTGCCATCAAAGCGGGGACCCGGCACCACGAGCAGTACTTC. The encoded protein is CAIKAGTRHHEQYF.

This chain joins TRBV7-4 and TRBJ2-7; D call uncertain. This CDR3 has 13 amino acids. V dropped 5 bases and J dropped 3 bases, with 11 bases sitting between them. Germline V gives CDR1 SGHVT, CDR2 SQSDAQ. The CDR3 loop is CASSPVEFYEQYF. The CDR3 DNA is TGTGCCAGCAGCCCAGTCGAATTCTACGAGCAGTACTTC.

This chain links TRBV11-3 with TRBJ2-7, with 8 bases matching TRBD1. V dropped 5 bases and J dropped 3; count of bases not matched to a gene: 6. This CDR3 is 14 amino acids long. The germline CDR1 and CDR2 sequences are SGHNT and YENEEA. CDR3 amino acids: CASSPDRGNYEQYF. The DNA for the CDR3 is TGTGCCAGCAGCCCTGACAGGGGAAACTACGAGCAGTACTTC. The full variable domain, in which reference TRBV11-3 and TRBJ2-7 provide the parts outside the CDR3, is EAGVVQSPRYKIIEKKQPVAFWCNPISGHNTLYWYLQNLGQGPELLIRYENEEAVDDSQLPKDRFSAERLKGVDSTLKIQPAELGDSAVYLCASSPDRGNYEQYFGPGTRLTVT.

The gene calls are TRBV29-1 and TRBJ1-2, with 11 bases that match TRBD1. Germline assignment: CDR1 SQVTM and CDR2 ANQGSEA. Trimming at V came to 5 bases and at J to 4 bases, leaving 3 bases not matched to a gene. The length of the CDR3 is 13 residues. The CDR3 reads CSVPGQGAYGYTF. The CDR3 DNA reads TGCAGCGTTCCCGGACAGGGGGCCTATGGCTACACCTTC.

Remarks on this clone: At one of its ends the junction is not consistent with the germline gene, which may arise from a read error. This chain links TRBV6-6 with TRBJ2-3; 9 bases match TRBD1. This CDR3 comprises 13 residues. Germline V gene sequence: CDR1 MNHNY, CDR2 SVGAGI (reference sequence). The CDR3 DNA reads TGTGCCAGCAGTGCACAGGGGGCAGAGACGCAGTATTTT. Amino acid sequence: CASSAQGAETQYF.

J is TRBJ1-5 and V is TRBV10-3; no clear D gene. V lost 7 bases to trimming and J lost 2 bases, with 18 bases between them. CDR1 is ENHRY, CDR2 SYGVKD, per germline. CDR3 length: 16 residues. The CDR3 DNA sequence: TGTGCCATCATCGAGAGAAAAATTCTCGGCAATCAGCCCCAGCATTTT. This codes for CAIIERKILGNQPQHF.

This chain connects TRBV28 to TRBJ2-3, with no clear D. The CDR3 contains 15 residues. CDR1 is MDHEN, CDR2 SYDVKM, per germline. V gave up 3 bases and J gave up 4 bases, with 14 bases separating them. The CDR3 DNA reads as TGTGCCAGCAGTTTTACTTCGGCTCTCGCAGATACGCAGTATTTT. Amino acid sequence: CASSFTSALADTQYF.

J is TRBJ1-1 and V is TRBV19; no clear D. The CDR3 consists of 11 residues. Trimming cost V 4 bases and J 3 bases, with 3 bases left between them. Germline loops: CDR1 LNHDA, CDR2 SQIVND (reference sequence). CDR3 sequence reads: CASSRYTEAFF. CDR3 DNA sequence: TGTGCCAGTAGTAGGTACACTGAAGCTTTCTTT.

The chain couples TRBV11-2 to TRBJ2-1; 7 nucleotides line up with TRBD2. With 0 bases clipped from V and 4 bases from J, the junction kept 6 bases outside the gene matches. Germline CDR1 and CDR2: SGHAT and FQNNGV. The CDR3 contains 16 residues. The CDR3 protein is CASSLEGGSRYNEQFF. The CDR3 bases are TGTGCCAGCAGCTTAGAAGGCGGGAGTCGGTACAATGAGCAGTTCTTC.

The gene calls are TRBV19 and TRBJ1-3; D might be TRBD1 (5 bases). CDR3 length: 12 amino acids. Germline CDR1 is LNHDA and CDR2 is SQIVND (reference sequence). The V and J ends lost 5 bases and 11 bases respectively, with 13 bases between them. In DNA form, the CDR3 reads TGTGCCAGTAGTCAGGGTCAGAGCCCCATATATTTT. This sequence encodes CASSQGQSPIYF.

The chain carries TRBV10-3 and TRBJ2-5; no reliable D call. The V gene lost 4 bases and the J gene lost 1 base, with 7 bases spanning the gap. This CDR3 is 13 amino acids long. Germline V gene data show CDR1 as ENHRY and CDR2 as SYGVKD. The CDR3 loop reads CAISVGVQETQYF. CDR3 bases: TGTGCCATCAGTGTTGGGGTCCAAGAGACCCAGTACTTC.

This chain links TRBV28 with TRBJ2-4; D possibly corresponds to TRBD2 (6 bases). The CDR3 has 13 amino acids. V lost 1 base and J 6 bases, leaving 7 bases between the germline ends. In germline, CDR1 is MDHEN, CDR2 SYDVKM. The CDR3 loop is CASSLSGVNIQYF. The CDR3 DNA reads TGTGCCAGCAGTTTATCGGGAGTAAACATTCAGTACTTC.

In DNA, the CDR3 is TGTGCCAGCAGCCCGGACAGGCTTACGCAGTATTTT. This gives the protein CASSPDRLTQYF. J is TRBJ2-3 and V is TRBV5-5, with 7 positions matching TRBD1. With V trimmed by 4 bases and J by 8 bases, 4 bases remained unmatched. The germline CDR1 and CDR2 sequences are SGHKS and YYEKEE (reference sequence). CDR3 length: 12 amino acids.

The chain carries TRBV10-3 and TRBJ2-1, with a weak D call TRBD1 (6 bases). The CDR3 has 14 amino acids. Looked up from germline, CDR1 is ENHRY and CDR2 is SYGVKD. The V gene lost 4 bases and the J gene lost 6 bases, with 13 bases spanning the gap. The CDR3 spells CAISGQGGINEQFF. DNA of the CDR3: TGTGCCATCAGTGGTCAAGGGGGAATCAATGAGCAGTTCTTC.

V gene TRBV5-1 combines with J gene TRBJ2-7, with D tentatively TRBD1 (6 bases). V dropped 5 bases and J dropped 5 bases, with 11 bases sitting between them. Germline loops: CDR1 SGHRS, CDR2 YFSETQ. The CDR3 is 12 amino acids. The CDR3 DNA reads TGCGCCAGCAGGGCAGGGGTGGACGAGCAGTACTTC. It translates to CASRAGVDEQYF.

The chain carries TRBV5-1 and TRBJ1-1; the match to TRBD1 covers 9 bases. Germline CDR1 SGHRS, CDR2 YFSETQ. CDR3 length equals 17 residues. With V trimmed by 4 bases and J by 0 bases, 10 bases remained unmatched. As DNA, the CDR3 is TGCGCCAGCAGCGCTCGGGACAGGGCTTTAATGAACACTGAAGCTTTCTTT. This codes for CASSARDRALMNTEAFF. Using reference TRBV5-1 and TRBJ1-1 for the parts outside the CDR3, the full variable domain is KAGVTQTPRYLIKTRGQQVTLSCSPISGHRSVSWYQQTPGQGLQFLFEYFSETQRNKGNFPGRFSGRQFSNSRSEMNVSTLELGDSALYLCASSARDRALMNTEAFFGQGTRLTVV.

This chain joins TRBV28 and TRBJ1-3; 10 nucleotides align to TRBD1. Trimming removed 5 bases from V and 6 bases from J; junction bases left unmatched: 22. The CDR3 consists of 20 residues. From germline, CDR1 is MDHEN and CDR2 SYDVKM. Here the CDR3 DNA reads TGTGCCAGCAGTCAAACAACGATTGAGGGACAGGGGATATTTGCAAACACCATATATTTT. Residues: CASSQTTIEGQGIFANTIYF.

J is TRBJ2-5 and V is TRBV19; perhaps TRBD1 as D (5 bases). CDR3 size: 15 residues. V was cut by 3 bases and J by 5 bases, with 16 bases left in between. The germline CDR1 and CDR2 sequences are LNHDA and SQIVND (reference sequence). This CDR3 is CASSIKGLPGETQYF. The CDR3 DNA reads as TGTGCCAGTAGTATTAAGGGGCTTCCTGGGGAGACCCAGTACTTC.

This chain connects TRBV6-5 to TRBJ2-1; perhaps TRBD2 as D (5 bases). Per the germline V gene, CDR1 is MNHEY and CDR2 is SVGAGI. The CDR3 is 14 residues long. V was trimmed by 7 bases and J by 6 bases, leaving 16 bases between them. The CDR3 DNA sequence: TGTGCCAGCAAGGTGGGCCACGGAGGCAATGAGCAGTTCTTC. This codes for CASKVGHGGNEQFF.

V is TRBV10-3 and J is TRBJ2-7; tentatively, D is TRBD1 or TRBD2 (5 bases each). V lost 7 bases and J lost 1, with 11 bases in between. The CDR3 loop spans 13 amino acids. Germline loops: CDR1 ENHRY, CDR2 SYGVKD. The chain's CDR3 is CAIKGPRSYEQYF. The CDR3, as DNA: TGTGCCATCAAGGGACCACGATCCTACGAGCAGTACTTC.